This entry concerns a single T cell receptor (beta chain). The table came from immunoSEQ multiplex PCR; TCRdb's copy has only in-frame clones and leaves some out. The table includes about 300,000 clones, approximately 88% detected once. This specimen belongs to a study of blood T cell repertoires in COVID-19. Looking at the study overall: Sites across the United States, Italy and Spain contributed samples from acute and convalescent COVID-19.

The CDR3 extends over 18 amino acids. J gave up 7 bases and V 5 bases, and 16 bases lay outside the gene matches. Germline V gene data show CDR1 as SGHTA and CDR2 as FQGTGA. This TCR was recovered from a woman aged 25 to 39 with COVID-19, enrolled during active disease. V gene TRBV7-3 combines with J gene TRBJ2-1, with 11 bases matching TRBD2. The sequencing input was peripheral blood. This chain's CDR3 is CASSRIPGLAVGSNEQFF. In DNA form, the CDR3 reads TGTGCCAGCAGCCGAATACCGGGACTAGCGGTTGGGTCGAATGAGCAGTTCTTC. The whole variable domain, remainder taken from reference TRBV7-3 and TRBJ2-1, is GAGVSQTPSNKVTEKGKYVELRCDPISGHTALYWYRQSLGQGPEFLIYFQGTGAADDSGLPNDRFFAVRPEGSVSTLKIQRTERGDSAVYLCASSRIPGLAVGSNEQFFGPGTRLTVL.